What follows are 24 T cell receptor beta chains derived from one specimen sequenced in a study of cytomegalovirus exposure and HLA in healthy donors. The PCR used 60 Vbeta and 13 Jbeta primers. Using immunoSEQ multiplex PCR, the repertoire was profiled, and TCRdb retains in-frame clones only, with some absent. Found here are about 140,000 clones; the top ten clones hold approximately 2.6%. Sequenced material: PBMCs. Receptors were obtained from a man aged 35-49 years in good health and CMV-seronegative.

V gene TRBV7-6 combines with J gene TRBJ2-7; 9 bases line up with TRBD1. The length of the CDR3 is 13 residues. Per germline, CDR1 SGHVS and CDR2 FNYEAQ. V lost 5 bases, J lost 3 bases, and 2 bases stayed unmatched. CDR3 nucleotide sequence: TGTGCCAGCAGCCGGGACAGGGACTACGAGCAGTACTTC. The encoded protein is CASSRDRDYEQYF.

The chain's CDR3 is CASSFSFLKGAQAGELFF. The CDR3 bases are TGCGCCAGCAGCTTCTCGTTCCTTAAGGGGGCGCAGGCCGGGGAGCTGTTTTTT. The chain couples TRBV5-1 to TRBJ2-2, with 7 bases that match TRBD1. The CDR3 sequence is 18 residues long. V was pared by 2 bases and J by 6 bases, with 16 bases of the junction left unmatched. Germline CDR1 reads SGHRS; CDR2 reads YFSETQ. Full variable domain (missing parts from reference TRBV5-1 and TRBJ2-2): KAGVTQTPRYLIKTRGQQVTLSCSPISGHRSVSWYQQTPGQGLQFLFEYFSETQRNKGNFPGRFSGRQFSNSRSEMNVSTLELGDSALYLCASSFSFLKGAQAGELFFGEGSRLTVL.

This rearrangement joins TRBV9 to TRBJ1-1; no firm D call. The CDR3 consists of 13 residues. In germline, CDR1 is SGDLS, CDR2 YYNGEE. Between the trimmed V and J ends, which lost 3 bases and 8 bases, there was a span of 14 bases. The CDR3: CASSAGWRAEAFF. For the CDR3, the DNA is TGTGCCAGCAGCGCGGGGTGGAGGGCGGAAGCTTTCTTT.

The rearrangement uses TRBV4-3 and TRBJ1-5, with TRBD1 identical over 8 bases. There are 17 residues in the CDR3. CDR1 and CDR2 from the germline V gene are LGHNA and YSLEER. The ends lost 3 bases at V and 5 bases at J; junction bases unmatched: 12. The CDR3 is CASSQASAGGVDQPQHF. The CDR3 DNA reads as TGCGCCAGCAGCCAGGCCTCAGCAGGGGGCGTTGATCAGCCCCAGCATTTT.

The genes are TRBV7-9 and TRBJ1-2; a possible D gene is TRBD1 (5 bases). The CDR3 is 13 amino acids. The germline V gene has CDR1 SEHNR and CDR2 FQNEAQ (reference sequence). The V end lost 3 bases, the J end lost 7 bases, and 12 bases lay between the germline ends. CDR3 sequence reads: CASSFMQGGGYTF. Here the CDR3 DNA reads TGTGCCAGCAGCTTCATGCAGGGAGGTGGCTACACCTTC.

The chain recombines TRBV4-3 with TRBJ1-2; TRBD1 matches 7 bases. The CDR3 has 14 amino acids. Trimming removed 1 base from V and 5 bases from J; junction bases left unmatched: 4. From germline, CDR1 is LGHNA and CDR2 YSLEER. The CDR3 DNA is TGCGCCAGCAGCCAAGTAAGGGACAGTTATGGCTACACCTTC. Encoded protein: CASSQVRDSYGYTF.

The chain joins TRBV28 to TRBJ2-3; TRBD2 agrees at 8 bases. Trimming at V came to 6 bases and at J to 3 bases, leaving 8 bases not matched to a gene. The length of the CDR3 is 15 residues. CDR1 and CDR2 (germline): MDHEN, SYDVKM. In DNA, the CDR3 is TGTGCCAGCAGCTTAGCGGGGCTGGGGACAGATACGCAGTATTTT. It encodes CASSLAGLGTDTQYF.

V gene TRBV19 combines with J gene TRBJ1-1; 7 nucleotides match TRBD1. Per the germline V gene, CDR1 is LNHDA and CDR2 is SQIVND (reference sequence). J lost 2 bases, V lost 5 bases, and 8 bases had no gene match. This CDR3 contains 15 residues. CDR3 residues: CASSGRDSLNTEAFF. CDR3 in DNA: TGTGCCAGTAGTGGTAGGGACAGCCTTAACACTGAAGCTTTCTTT. The entire variable domain, with the rest obtained from reference TRBV19 and TRBJ1-1, is as follows: DGGITQSPKYLFRKEGQNVTLSCEQNLNHDAMYWYRQDPGQGLRLIYYSQIVNDFQKGDIAEGYSVSREKKESFPLTVTSAQKNPTAFYLCASSGRDSLNTEAFFGQGTRLTVV.

V is TRBV5-1 and J is TRBJ1-3, with a weak D call TRBD1 (5 bases). The CDR3 has 15 residues. Germline V gene data show CDR1 as SGHRS and CDR2 as YFSETQ. Trimming shortened V by 0 bases and J by 4 bases, and 11 bases separated the two germline ends. The CDR3 spells CASSLEPGSGNTIYF. Here the CDR3 DNA reads TGCGCCAGCAGCTTGGAACCAGGGTCCGGAAACACCATATATTTT.

The CDR3 sequence is CASSYTGTSGYNEQFF. In DNA, the CDR3 is TGTGCCAGCAGCTATACCGGGACTAGCGGTTACAATGAGCAGTTCTTC. The V gene is TRBV7-3, the J gene TRBJ2-1, with 11 bases aligning to TRBD2. Germline CDR1 SGHTA, CDR2 FQGTGA. The CDR3 extends over 16 amino acids. The ends lost 4 bases at V and 4 bases at J; junction bases unmatched: 6.

The CDR3 loop reads CASSLTPAGGGGDTQYF. CDR3 DNA sequence: TGTGCCAGCAGCTTAACCCCAGCGGGGGGCGGTGGAGATACGCAGTATTTT. The chain uses TRBV7-3 and TRBJ2-3; 9 bases are shared with TRBD2. J lost 5 bases, V lost 0 bases, and 9 bases had no gene match. This CDR3 contains 17 residues. Germline V lookup: CDR1 SGHTA, CDR2 FQGTGA.

This rearrangement joins TRBV18 to TRBJ2-4; 7 positions agree with TRBD2. The ends lost 4 bases at V and 3 bases at J; junction bases unmatched: 6. The CDR3 has 15 residues. Germline V gene data show CDR1 as KGHSH and CDR2 as LQKENI. CDR3 DNA sequence: TGTGCCAGCTCACTAAGCGGGGAAGGCAAAAACATTCAGTACTTC. Its translation is CASSLSGEGKNIQYF. The full variable domain, its missing parts supplied by reference TRBV18 and TRBJ2-4, is NAGVMQNPRHLVRRRGQEARLRCSPMKGHSHVYWYRQLPEEGLKFMVYLQKENIIDESGMPKERFSAEFPKEGPSILRIQQVVRGDSAAYFCASSLSGEGKNIQYFGAGTRLSVL.

The J gene is TRBJ1-2, the V gene TRBV14; D call uncertain. CDR3 length equals 13 residues. Germline values: CDR1 SGHDN, CDR2 FVKESK. With 1 base removed from V and 4 bases from J, the gap between germline ends came to 7 bases. CDR3 DNA: TGTGCCAGCAGCCAAGGTTTCATCTATGGCTACACCTTC. Translating gives CASSQGFIYGYTF.

J is TRBJ1-6 and V is TRBV28; 7 nucleotides align to TRBD1. There are 15 residues in the CDR3. Germline V gene sequence: CDR1 MDHEN, CDR2 SYDVKM. V lost 3 bases to trimming and J lost 7 bases; unmatched junction nucleotides: 6. The CDR3 protein is CASSLRDSPNSPLHF. The CDR3 bases are TGTGCCAGCAGTTTGCGGGACAGCCCGAATTCACCCCTCCACTTT.

J is TRBJ1-4 and V is TRBV25-1; 9 bases are shared with TRBD1. CDR1 is MGHDK and CDR2 is SYGVNS in the germline V gene. J was trimmed by 7 bases and V by 5 bases; bases with no gene match: 8. CDR3 length: 15 residues. The CDR3 DNA reads TGTGCCAGCAGTCCACCGGACAGGGGAAGTGAAAAACTGTTTTTT. This sequence encodes CASSPPDRGSEKLFF.

The chain uses TRBV19 and TRBJ1-5; unclear D gene. Germline-derived CDR1 and CDR2 are LNHDA and SQIVND (reference sequence). The CDR3 spans 14 residues. V was shortened by 0 bases and J by 9 bases, with 12 bases between the two germline ends. Here the CDR3 reads CASSIDSARMPQHF. The CDR3 DNA reads TGTGCCAGTAGTATAGATTCAGCCAGGATGCCCCAGCATTTT.

The gene calls are TRBV5-4 and TRBJ1-2; D is unresolved. Trimming cost V 1 base and J 0 bases, with 7 bases left between them. The CDR3 runs 14 residues. The V gene's germline CDR1 is SGHNT and CDR2 YYREEE (reference sequence). The DNA of the CDR3 is TGTGCCAGCAGCTTGACTCAGGCTAACTATGGCTACACCTTC. Amino acids: CASSLTQANYGYTF.

This rearrangement joins TRBV9 to TRBJ1-1, with TRBD1 identical over 8 bases. CDR1 and CDR2 from the germline V gene are SGDLS and YYNGEE. The J segment lost 8 bases and the V segment lost 4 bases, leaving 10 bases of the junction unmatched. This CDR3 is 14 amino acids long. The CDR3 spells CASSKWTGREEAFF. CDR3 sequence (DNA): TGTGCCAGCAGCAAGTGGACAGGGCGTGAGGAAGCTTTCTTT.

This chain links TRBV7-9 with TRBJ1-1, with D uncertain. The CDR3 spans 15 residues. Trimming shortened V by 5 bases and J by 1 base, and 14 bases separated the two germline ends. Germline V gene sequence: CDR1 SEHNR, CDR2 FQNEAQ (reference sequence). This chain's CDR3 is CASSPRGRGNTEAFF. The CDR3 nucleotides read TGTGCCAGCAGCCCGCGAGGGCGGGGGAACACTGAAGCTTTCTTT.

The chain is built from TRBV5-4 and TRBJ1-4; D unresolved. CDR1 and CDR2 from the germline V gene are SGHNT and YYREEE (reference sequence). With 1 base removed from V and 5 bases from J, the gap between germline ends came to 6 bases. The CDR3 sequence is 13 residues long. The CDR3 loop reads CASSLSSNEKLFF. The DNA for the CDR3 is TGTGCCAGCAGCTTGTCTTCCAATGAAAAACTGTTTTTT.

The chain combines TRBV5-1 with TRBJ2-1; 13 bases map to TRBD2. CDR3 size: 16 residues. V shed 0 bases, J shed 6 bases, and the junction held 3 bases outside the gene matches. Germline assignment: CDR1 SGHRS and CDR2 YFSETQ. Here the CDR3 DNA reads TGCGCCAGCAGCTTGGGGACTAGCGGGGGTGGCAATGAGCAGTTCTTC. It translates to CASSLGTSGGGNEQFF.

The chain carries TRBV6-1 and TRBJ2-2, with TRBD2 identical over 14 bases. Trimming cost V 4 bases and J 9 bases; bases outside gene matches: 7. The CDR3 sequence is 16 residues long. Per germline, CDR1 MNHNS and CDR2 SASEGT. The CDR3 DNA reads TGTGCCAGCAGTGGACCGACTAGCGGGGGGGCTTGGGAGCTGTTTTTT. As protein: CASSGPTSGGAWELFF.

The chain recombines TRBV7-6 with TRBJ1-1; TRBD1 matches 7 bases. Germline-derived CDR1 and CDR2 are SGHVS and FNYEAQ. J lost 4 bases, V lost 4 bases, and 15 bases had no gene match. The CDR3 runs 17 residues. Here the CDR3 DNA reads TGTGCCAGCAGCTCCCTAAACGCCGACAGGGTGGTCACTGAAGCTTTCTTT. Its protein is CASSSLNADRVVTEAFF.

The V gene is TRBV19, the J gene TRBJ1-5; the D is unclear. This CDR3 contains 13 residues. The germline V gene has CDR1 LNHDA and CDR2 SQIVND (reference sequence). The germline V and J ends were trimmed by 1 base and 4 bases, with 5 bases remaining between them. CDR3 protein: CASSIARNQPQHF. Written as DNA, the CDR3 is TGTGCCAGTAGTATAGCCAGAAATCAGCCCCAGCATTTT.